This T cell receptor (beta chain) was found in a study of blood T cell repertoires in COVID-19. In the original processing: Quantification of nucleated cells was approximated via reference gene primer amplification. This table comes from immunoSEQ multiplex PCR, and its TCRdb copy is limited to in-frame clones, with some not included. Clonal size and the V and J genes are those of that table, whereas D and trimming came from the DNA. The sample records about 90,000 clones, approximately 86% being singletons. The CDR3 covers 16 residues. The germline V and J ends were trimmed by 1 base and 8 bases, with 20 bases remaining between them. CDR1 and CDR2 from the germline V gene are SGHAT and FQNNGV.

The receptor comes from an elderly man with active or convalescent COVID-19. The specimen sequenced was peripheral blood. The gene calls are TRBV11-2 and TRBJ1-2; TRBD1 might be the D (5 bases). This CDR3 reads CASSLGNWGGRQGYTF. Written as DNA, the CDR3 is TGTGCCAGCAGCTTAGGCAATTGGGGTGGTCGACAGGGCTACACCTTC.